Listed below are T cell receptor beta chains from one sample, sequenced in a study of blood T cells in healthy people across ages. A single record per CDR3 protein comes from TCRdb applying MiXCR to the 5' RACE reads. The top ten hold about a quarter of the sample, which has around 800,000 distinct CDR3 sequences, less than 80% seen once. The sample was blood. The receptors stem from a man aged 30-40 years in good health. Both conserved end residues are part of each CDR3.

v_call	j_call	cdr3_aa
TRBV20-1	TRBJ2-5	CSASRPRGGETQYF
TRBV12-3/TRBV12-4	TRBJ1-6	CASSPGSYNSPLHF
TRBV12-3/TRBV12-4	TRBJ2-5	CASSPAVETQYF
TRBV7-9	TRBJ1-4	CASSSTGSSNEKLFF
TRBV10-3	TRBJ2-1	CAISEEEYNEQFF
TRBV14	TRBJ2-1	CASSQDLRRGEQFF
TRBV20-1	TRBJ1-2	CSAGEGPLDYGYTF
TRBV25-1	TRBJ2-1	CASLGVAGGKGNEQFF
TRBV7-9	TRBJ2-3	CASSLASGGDSDTQYF
TRBV29-1	TRBJ2-7	CSVEERYEQYF
TRBV7-2	TRBJ2-7	CASSSLGREQYF
TRBV5-1	TRBJ2-1	CASSLPGGDEQFF
TRBV7-8	TRBJ2-4	CASSWTGGKNIQYF
TRBV12-3/TRBV12-4	TRBJ2-6	CASRDRGPGANVLTF
TRBV6-2/TRBV6-3	TRBJ2-5	CASSRGLAGDQETQYF
TRBV20-1	.	CSARAHDPGGIKTQYF
TRBV12-3/TRBV12-4	TRBJ2-5	CASRFGGPETQYF
TRBV18	TRBJ2-1	CASSPSEQIYNEQFF
TRBV6-6	TRBJ2-1	CATLPDRGYNEQFF
TRBV20-1	.	CSARGAGVGEQYF
TRBV7-3	TRBJ2-3	CASSLNGAGDSDTQYF
TRBV29-1	TRBJ2-3	CSVEGTSENTDTQYF
TRBV7-3	TRBJ2-2	CASSPDRERAGELFF
TRBV5-5	TRBJ2-3	CASSLYTNTDTQYF
TRBV2	TRBJ2-3	CASSLDGGTDTQYF
TRBV25-1	.	CASSESLARVVGEETQYF
TRBV4-1	TRBJ2-1	CASSQALAGGWNEQVF
TRBV5-1	TRBJ1-6	CASSEPLGEGLYNSPLHF
TRBV10-3	TRBJ2-5	CAISGESGGPETQYF
TRBV4-3	TRBJ2-1	CASSQDLTGGISYNEQFF
TRBV7-9	TRBJ2-7	CASSLAFASGVEQYF
TRBV12-5	TRBJ1-4	CASGLGTGVANEKLFF
TRBV7-9	.	CASSLAGAGGHEQYF
TRBV7-2	TRBJ2-6	CASSSPGQGIGSGANVLTF
TRBV9	TRBJ1-2	CATQEASSNYGYTF
TRBV7-9	TRBJ2-3	CASSRGLTQYF
TRBV7-2	TRBJ2-4	CASSSRAGVAKNIQYF
TRBV28	TRBJ1-2	CASIPGGVNYGYTF
TRBV27	TRBJ1-1	CASSLSPYPKTEAFF
TRBV7-3	TRBJ2-5	CASSLQGLQETQYF